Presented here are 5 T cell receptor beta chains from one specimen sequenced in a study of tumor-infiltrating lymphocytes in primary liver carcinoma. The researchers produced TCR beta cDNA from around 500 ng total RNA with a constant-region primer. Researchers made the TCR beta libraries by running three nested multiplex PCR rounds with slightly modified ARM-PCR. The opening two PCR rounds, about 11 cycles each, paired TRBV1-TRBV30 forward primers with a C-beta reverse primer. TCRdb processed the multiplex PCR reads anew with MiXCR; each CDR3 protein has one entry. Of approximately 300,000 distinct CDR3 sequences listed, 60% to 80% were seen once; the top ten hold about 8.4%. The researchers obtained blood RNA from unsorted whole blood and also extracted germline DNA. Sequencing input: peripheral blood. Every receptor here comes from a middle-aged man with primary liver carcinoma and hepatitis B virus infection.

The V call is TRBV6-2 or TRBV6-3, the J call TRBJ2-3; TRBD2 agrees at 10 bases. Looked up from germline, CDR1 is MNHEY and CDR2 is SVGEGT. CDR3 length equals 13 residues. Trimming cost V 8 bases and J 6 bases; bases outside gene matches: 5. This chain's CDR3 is CASLTSGIDTQYF. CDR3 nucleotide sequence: TGTGCCAGCCTCACTAGCGGGATTGATACGCAGTATTTT.

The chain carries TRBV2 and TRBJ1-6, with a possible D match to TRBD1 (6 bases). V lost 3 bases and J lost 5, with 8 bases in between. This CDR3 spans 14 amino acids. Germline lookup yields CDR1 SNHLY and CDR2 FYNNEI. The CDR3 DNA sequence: TGTGCCAGCAGTGAGGCAGGGGATAATTCACCCCTCCACTTT. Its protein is CASSEAGDNSPLHF.

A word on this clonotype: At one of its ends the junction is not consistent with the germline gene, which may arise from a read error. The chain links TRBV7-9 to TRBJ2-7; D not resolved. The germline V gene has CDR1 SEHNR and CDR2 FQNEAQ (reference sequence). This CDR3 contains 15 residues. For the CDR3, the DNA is TGTGCCAGCAGCTCTGCGGTGGCGCAGTCCCACGAGCATTACTTC. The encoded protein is CASSSAVAQSHEHYF.

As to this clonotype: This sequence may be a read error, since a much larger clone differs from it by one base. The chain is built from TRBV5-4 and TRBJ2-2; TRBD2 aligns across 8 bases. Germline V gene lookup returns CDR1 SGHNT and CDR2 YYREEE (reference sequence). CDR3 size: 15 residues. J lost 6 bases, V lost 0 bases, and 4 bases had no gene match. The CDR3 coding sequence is TGTGCCAGCAGCTTGGATATCGGGAGGGCCGGGGAGCTGTTTTTT. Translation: CASSLDIGRAGELFF.

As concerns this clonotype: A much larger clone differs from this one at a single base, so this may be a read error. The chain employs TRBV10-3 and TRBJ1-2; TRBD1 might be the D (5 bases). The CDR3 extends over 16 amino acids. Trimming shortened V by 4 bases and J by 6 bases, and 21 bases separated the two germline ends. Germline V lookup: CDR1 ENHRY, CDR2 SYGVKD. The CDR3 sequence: CAISALAGKGSHGYTF. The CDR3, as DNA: TGTGCCATCAGTGCGTTGGCAGGGAAGGGCTCCCATGGCTACACCTTC.